This is a list of T cell receptor beta chains from one sample in a study of blood T cell repertoires in COVID-19. This table comes from immunoSEQ multiplex PCR, and its TCRdb copy is limited to in-frame clones, with some not included. The table shows 200,000 to 250,000 clones, with about 85% occurring only once. Material for sequencing was PBMCs or T cells enriched from blood (not recorded which). These receptor sequences come from a woman between 25 and 40 years old with acute COVID-19. Each CDR3 is given with its conserved first and last residue. D genes are given only for firm matches. The size field is filled for only some rows; it gives once, few, many or a size class.

d_gene: TRBD2
len: 17
v_gene: TRBV11-2
j_gene: TRBJ2-1
abundance: .
CDR3nt: TGTGCCAGCAGCTTAGATTTGGATAGCGGGGCTTACAATGAGCAGTTCTTC
CDR3aa: CASSLDLDSGAYNEQFF

d_gene: TRBD1
len: 15
v_gene: TRBV7-9
j_gene: TRBJ2-7
abundance: .
CDR3nt: TGTGCCAGCAGCACTCGGGACAGGGCCCCGTACGAGCAGTACTTC
CDR3aa: CASSTRDRAPYEQYF

d_gene: TRBD1
len: 14
v_gene: TRBV6-1
j_gene: TRBJ1-2
abundance: .
CDR3nt: TGTGCCAGCAGTGACCTCGGGACAGCTTATGGCTACACCTTC
CDR3aa: CASSDLGTAYGYTF

d_gene: TRBD2
len: 17
v_gene: TRBV4-2
j_gene: TRBJ2-7
abundance: .
CDR3nt: TGTGCCAGCAGCCAAGGACTAGCGGGGGGGATGACCTACGAGCAGTACTTC
CDR3aa: CASSQGLAGGMTYEQYF

d_gene: TRBD2
len: 15
v_gene: TRBV28
j_gene: TRBJ2-2
abundance: .
CDR3nt: TGTGCCAGCAGTAATCTGCGGGGGGGCACCGGGGAGCTGTTTTTT
CDR3aa: CASSNLRGGTGELFF

d_gene: .
len: 15
v_gene: TRBV10-3
j_gene: TRBJ1-5
abundance: .
CDR3nt: TGTGCCATTTCGTCTAGGGAGGGTAGCAATCAGCCCCAGCATTTT
CDR3aa: CAISSREGSNQPQHF

d_gene: .
len: 12
v_gene: TRBV28
j_gene: TRBJ2-7
abundance: many
CDR3nt: TGTGCCAGCAGTCAGCAGGGGTGGAAGCAGTACTTC
CDR3aa: CASSQQGWKQYF

d_gene: TRBD2
len: 16
v_gene: TRBV9
j_gene: TRBJ2-3
abundance: .
CDR3nt: TGTGCCAGCAGCGTAGGGGCTAGCGGGGTCACAGATACGCAGTATTTT
CDR3aa: CASSVGASGVTDTQYF

d_gene: TRBD1
len: 15
v_gene: TRBV15
j_gene: TRBJ1-6
abundance: .
CDR3nt: TGTGCCACCAGCAGAGTCCAGGGGGACGGATCACCCCTCCACTTT
CDR3aa: CATSRVQGDGSPLHF

d_gene: TRBD1
len: 14
v_gene: TRBV10-2
j_gene: TRBJ1-6
abundance: .
CDR3nt: TGCGCCAGCAGTGGGGGGACAGCGAATTCACCCCTCCACTTT
CDR3aa: CASSGGTANSPLHF

d_gene: .
len: 14
v_gene: TRBV7-9
j_gene: TRBJ1-1
abundance: .
CDR3nt: TGTGCCAGCAGCTACCAGGGGCTGTCCACTGAAGCTTTCTTT
CDR3aa: CASSYQGLSTEAFF

d_gene: .
len: 14
v_gene: TRBV7-9
j_gene: TRBJ1-4
abundance: .
CDR3nt: TGTGCCAGCAGCCCAACAGGGCCCGGTGAAAAACTGTTTTTT
CDR3aa: CASSPTGPGEKLFF

d_gene: .
len: 14
v_gene: TRBV11-1
j_gene: TRBJ2-1
abundance: .
CDR3nt: TGTGCCAGCAGCTTACCCTTCGGGAGCAATGAGCAGTTCTTC
CDR3aa: CASSLPFGSNEQFF

d_gene: TRBD1
len: 17
v_gene: TRBV19
j_gene: TRBJ1-5
abundance: once
CDR3nt: TGTGCCAGTACCATCCTCTCGACAGGGGTAAGCAATCAGCCCCAGCATTTT
CDR3aa: CASTILSTGVSNQPQHF

d_gene: .
len: 16
v_gene: TRBV6-4
j_gene: TRBJ2-7
abundance: .
CDR3nt: TGTGCCAGCCGACACTGTACAGGCTCAATTCCCTACGAGCAGTACTTC
CDR3aa: CASRHCTGSIPYEQYF

d_gene: TRBD2
len: 14
v_gene: TRBV6-5
j_gene: TRBJ2-1
abundance: .
CDR3nt: TGTGCCAGCAGGGGGCGGGGGGGCCCCAATGAGCAGTTCTTC
CDR3aa: CASRGRGGPNEQFF

d_gene: .
len: 12
v_gene: TRBV30
j_gene: TRBJ1-1
abundance: .
CDR3nt: TGTGCCTTAGGTCAGGATCTCACTGAAGCTTTCTTT
CDR3aa: CALGQDLTEAFF

d_gene: TRBD1
len: 15
v_gene: TRBV7-9
j_gene: TRBJ2-7
abundance: .
CDR3nt: TGTGCCAGCAGCCGCAGGGGGCTGGACTCCTACGAGCAGTACTTC
CDR3aa: CASSRRGLDSYEQYF

d_gene: .
len: 13
v_gene: TRBV27
j_gene: TRBJ2-2
abundance: once
CDR3nt: TGTGCCAGCAGCTTAATCGGAGGCGGGGAGCTGTTTTTT
CDR3aa: CASSLIGGGELFF

d_gene: .
len: 14
v_gene: TRBV7-8
j_gene: TRBJ2-7
abundance: .
CDR3nt: TGTGCCAGCAGCTTAGATGAGACAGCCCACGAGCAGTACTTC
CDR3aa: CASSLDETAHEQYF

d_gene: .
len: 16
v_gene: TRBV5-4
j_gene: TRBJ2-1
abundance: .
CDR3nt: TGTGCCAGCAGCTCCGGCGAGGGTTTACCCTACAATGAGCAGTTCTTC
CDR3aa: CASSSGEGLPYNEQFF

d_gene: TRBD1
len: 15
v_gene: TRBV19
j_gene: TRBJ1-5
abundance: .
CDR3nt: TGTGCCAGTAGAGAGCACAGGGGGCGAAATCAGCCCCAGCATTTT
CDR3aa: CASREHRGRNQPQHF

d_gene: .
len: 13
v_gene: TRBV9
j_gene: TRBJ2-1
abundance: .
CDR3nt: TGTGCCAGCAGCGTAGCGGACTGGAATGAGCAGTTCTTC
CDR3aa: CASSVADWNEQFF

d_gene: .
len: 15
v_gene: TRBV7-3
j_gene: TRBJ1-3
abundance: .
CDR3nt: TGTGCCAGCAGCCTAGACAGCTTCCCTGGAAACACCATATATTTT
CDR3aa: CASSLDSFPGNTIYF

d_gene: .
len: 14
v_gene: TRBV19
j_gene: TRBJ1-4
abundance: .
CDR3nt: TGTGCCAGTAGTATCCGGACAGTTTCTGAAAAACTGTTTTTT
CDR3aa: CASSIRTVSEKLFF

d_gene: .
len: 14
v_gene: TRBV30
j_gene: TRBJ2-3
abundance: .
CDR3nt: TGTGCCTGGAGAGAAAGCGGTGGCCCAGATACGCAGTATTTT
CDR3aa: CAWRESGGPDTQYF

d_gene: .
len: 14
v_gene: TRBV6-5
j_gene: TRBJ1-5
abundance: .
CDR3nt: TGTGCCAGCAGGACGGGAGGGCTAGATCAGCCCCAGCATTTT
CDR3aa: CASRTGGLDQPQHF

d_gene: TRBD1
len: 14
v_gene: TRBV29-1
j_gene: TRBJ1-5
abundance: .
CDR3nt: TGCAGCGTCGCAACCTCAGGGGGCGGTCAGCCCCAGCATTTT
CDR3aa: CSVATSGGGQPQHF

d_gene: TRBD2
len: 16
v_gene: TRBV6-1
j_gene: TRBJ2-1
abundance: .
CDR3nt: TGTGCCAGCAGTGAAGTTCGGGCTAGCGGTTACAATGAGCAGTTCTTC
CDR3aa: CASSEVRASGYNEQFF